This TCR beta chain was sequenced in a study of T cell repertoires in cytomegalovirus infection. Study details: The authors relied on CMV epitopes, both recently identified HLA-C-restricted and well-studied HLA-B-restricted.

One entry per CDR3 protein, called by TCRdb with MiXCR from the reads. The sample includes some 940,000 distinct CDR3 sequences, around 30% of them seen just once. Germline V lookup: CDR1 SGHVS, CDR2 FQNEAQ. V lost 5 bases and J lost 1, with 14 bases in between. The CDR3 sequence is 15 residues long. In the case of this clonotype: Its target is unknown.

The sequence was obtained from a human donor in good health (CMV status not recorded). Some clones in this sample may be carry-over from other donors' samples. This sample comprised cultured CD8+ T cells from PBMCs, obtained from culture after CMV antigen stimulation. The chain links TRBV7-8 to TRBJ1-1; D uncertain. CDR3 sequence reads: CASSTLEGWNTEAFF. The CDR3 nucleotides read TGTGCCAGCAGCACCTTGGAGGGATGGAACACTGAAGCTTTCTTT.